Listed below are T cell receptor beta chains from one sample, sequenced in a study of T cells in tuberculosis. Profiling relied on immunoSEQ multiplex PCR, and the TCRdb table lists in-frame clones only, not all of them. The sample has some 90,000 clones, around 90% seen once. The specimen was CD1b-GMM tetramer-negative cells sorted from PBMCs. These receptors were collected from an adult woman with latent tuberculosis. Both conserved end residues are part of each CDR3. D genes are given only for firm matches. Expanded clones are given a class, and other clones once, few, many or no size at all.

CDR3: CASSLAASSGGNTIYF
DNA: TGCGCCAGCAGCTTGGCAGCCTCTTCGGGAGGAAACACCATATATTTT
V: TRBV5-1
D: -
size: -
J: TRBJ1-3

CDR3: CASSQGLRAFF
DNA: TGCGCCAGCAGCCAGGGCCTAAGGGCTTTCTTT
V: TRBV4-3
D: -
size: -
J: TRBJ1-1

CDR3: CATSRDNSGTNEQFF
DNA: TGTGCCACCAGCAGAGATAATAGCGGGACGAATGAGCAGTTCTTC
V: TRBV15
D: TRBD2
size: -
J: TRBJ2-1

CDR3: CASLDREGSPLHF
DNA: TGTGCCAGTCTGGACAGGGAGGGATCACCCCTCCACTTT
V: TRBV19
D: TRBD1
size: -
J: TRBJ1-6

CDR3: CASSLARIAAYEQYF
DNA: TGTGCCAGCAGCTTAGCGAGAATAGCGGCCTACGAGCAGTACTTC
V: TRBV7-8
D: -
size: -
J: TRBJ2-7

CDR3: CASSLADSYEQYF
DNA: TGTGCCAGCAGCTTAGCGGACTCCTACGAGCAGTACTTC
V: TRBV7-3
D: -
size: few
J: TRBJ2-7

CDR3: CASSLEPDTEAFF
DNA: TGTGCCAGCAGCTTAGAGCCGGACACTGAAGCTTTCTTT
V: TRBV7-8
D: -
size: -
J: TRBJ1-1

CDR3: CASSTSGGWVGELFF
DNA: TGTGCCAGTAGTACGTCAGGGGGTTGGGTCGGGGAGCTGTTTTTT
V: TRBV19
D: TRBD1
size: -
J: TRBJ2-2

CDR3: CASSFYQGDGYTF
DNA: TGTGCCAGCAGTTTCTATCAGGGGGACGGCTACACCTTC
V: TRBV28
D: TRBD1
size: -
J: TRBJ1-2

CDR3: CASSSKGTVYGYTF
DNA: TGTGCCAGCAGTTCCAAAGGGACAGTATATGGCTACACCTTC
V: TRBV28
D: TRBD1
size: -
J: TRBJ1-2

CDR3: CASSQEAAGINSPLHF
DNA: TGCGCCAGCAGCCAAGAGGCGGCCGGGATTAATTCACCCCTCCACTTT
V: TRBV4-3
D: -
size: -
J: TRBJ1-6

CDR3: CASRDGTRFSNEQFF
DNA: TGTGCCAGCAGGGACGGGACTAGGTTTTCCAATGAGCAGTTCTTC
V: TRBV2
D: TRBD2
size: few
J: TRBJ2-1

CDR3: CASSRSRGNTEAFF
DNA: TGTGCCAGTAGTAGATCAAGAGGAAACACTGAAGCTTTCTTT
V: TRBV19
D: -
size: -
J: TRBJ1-1

CDR3: CASSYFQVSNSPLHF
DNA: TGTGCCAGCAGTTACTTCCAGGTTTCAAATTCACCCCTCCACTTT
V: TRBV28
D: -
size: -
J: TRBJ1-6

CDR3: CASSLTWYQETQYF
DNA: TGTGCCAGCAGCCTGACTTGGTACCAAGAGACCCAGTACTTC
V: TRBV2
D: -
size: -
J: TRBJ2-5

CDR3: CASSFSGSNQPQHF
DNA: TGTGCCAGCAGTTTTTCGGGTAGCAATCAGCCCCAGCATTTT
V: TRBV27
D: -
size: -
J: TRBJ1-5

CDR3: CASSIQDPETQYF
DNA: TGTGCCAGTAGTATACAGGATCCAGAGACCCAGTACTTC
V: TRBV19
D: -
size: -
J: TRBJ2-5

CDR3: CASSEGTSGHNEQFF
DNA: TGTGCCAGCAGTGAGGGGACTAGCGGACACAATGAGCAGTTCTTC
V: TRBV6-4
D: TRBD2
size: -
J: TRBJ2-1

CDR3: CAISGDRAGNTIYF
DNA: TGTGCCATCAGTGGGGACAGGGCCGGAAACACCATATATTTT
V: TRBV10-3
D: TRBD1
size: -
J: TRBJ1-3

CDR3: CASSLGTSGANVLTF
DNA: TGTGCCAGCAGCTTAGGGACTTCTGGGGCCAACGTCCTGACTTTC
V: TRBV7-9
D: -
size: -
J: TRBJ2-6

CDR3: CASSYRLSGGTDTQYF
DNA: TGTGCCAGCAGTTACCGTCTCAGCGGGGGCACAGATACGCAGTATTTT
V: TRBV6-5
D: TRBD2
size: -
J: TRBJ2-3

CDR3: CASSFDSYEQYF
DNA: TGTGCCAGCAGCTTCGACAGTTACGAGCAGTACTTC
V: TRBV7-9
D: -
size: -
J: TRBJ2-7

CDR3: CASSATSGGGTDTQYF
DNA: TGTGCCAGCAGTGCGACTAGCGGGGGGGGCACAGATACGCAGTATTTT
V: TRBV6-1
D: TRBD2
size: -
J: TRBJ2-3

CDR3: CASSLGPAENQPQHF
DNA: TGTGCCAGCAGCTTAGGCCCCGCCGAGAATCAGCCCCAGCATTTT
V: TRBV7-2
D: -
size: -
J: TRBJ1-5

CDR3: CASSYILASETQYF
DNA: TGTGCCAGCAGTTACATCCTAGCTTCAGAGACCCAGTACTTC
V: TRBV6-6
D: -
size: -
J: TRBJ2-5

CDR3: CASSQSGGGPRTETQYF
DNA: TGCGCCAGCAGTCAATCGGGGGGGGGCCCAAGGACGGAGACCCAGTACTTC
V: TRBV23-1
D: -
size: -
J: TRBJ2-5

CDR3: CASRTPGATNEKLFF
DNA: TGTGCCAGCAGGACCCCGGGGGCAACTAATGAAAAACTGTTTTTT
V: TRBV27
D: -
size: -
J: TRBJ1-4

CDR3: CASSLGTSENTGELFF
DNA: TGTGCCAGCAGCCTCGGGACTAGCGAGAACACCGGGGAGCTGTTTTTT
V: TRBV7-9
D: TRBD2
size: -
J: TRBJ2-2

CDR3: CASRRTGGRETQYF
DNA: TGTGCCAGTAGGAGAACAGGGGGCCGAGAGACCCAGTACTTC
V: TRBV19
D: TRBD1
size: -
J: TRBJ2-5

CDR3: CASSRPGANQPQHF
DNA: TGTGCCAGCAGCCGGCCTGGAGCCAATCAGCCCCAGCATTTT
V: TRBV21-1
D: -
size: -
J: TRBJ1-5

CDR3: CSVRESSNEQFF
DNA: TGCAGCGTTCGGGAGAGTAGCAATGAGCAGTTCTTC
V: TRBV29-1
D: -
size: -
J: TRBJ2-1

CDR3: CASSQDSAGGPLQETQYF
DNA: TGCGCCAGCAGCCAAGATTCGGCGGGGGGGCCGCTACAAGAGACCCAGTACTTC
V: TRBV4-3
D: TRBD2
size: -
J: TRBJ2-5

CDR3: CASSLDRQGRDNYGYTF
DNA: TGTGCCAGCAGCTTAGACCGACAGGGGCGAGACAACTATGGCTACACCTTC
V: TRBV11-2
D: TRBD1
size: -
J: TRBJ1-2

CDR3: CASSLVVGVGLAAYNEQFF
DNA: TGTGCCAGCAGCTTGGTGGTGGGTGTGGGACTAGCGGCCTACAATGAGCAGTTCTTC
V: TRBV5-5
D: TRBD2
size: once
J: TRBJ2-1

CDR3: CASSMGSGGAGLGANVLTF
DNA: TGTGCCAGTAGTATGGGGAGCGGGGGGGCTGGATTGGGGGCCAACGTCCTGACTTTC
V: TRBV19
D: TRBD2
size: -
J: TRBJ2-6

CDR3: CASSVLAGGPHTQYF
DNA: TGTGCCAGCAGTGTACTAGCGGGGGGGCCGCATACGCAGTATTTT
V: TRBV6-1
D: TRBD2
size: -
J: TRBJ2-3

CDR3: CASSFGTGVQPQHF
DNA: TGTGCCAGCAGCTTTGGGACAGGGGTCCAGCCCCAGCATTTT
V: TRBV5-6
D: TRBD1
size: -
J: TRBJ1-5

CDR3: CASSLGSGGASDTQYF
DNA: TGCGCCAGCAGCTTGGGAAGCGGGGGGGCCTCAGATACGCAGTATTTT
V: TRBV5-1
D: TRBD2
size: -
J: TRBJ2-3

CDR3: CATSRGISTGEETQYF
DNA: TGTGCCACCAGCAGAGGAATCTCAACAGGCGAAGAGACCCAGTACTTC
V: TRBV15
D: -
size: -
J: TRBJ2-5

CDR3: CSVVGGGQGGNIQYF
DNA: TGCAGCGTTGTGGGGGGGGGACAAGGTGGGAACATTCAGTACTTC
V: TRBV29-1
D: -
size: -
J: TRBJ2-4

CDR3: CASSPAGQGAKTYGYTF
DNA: TGTGCCAGCAGCCCCGCCGGACAGGGGGCCAAAACCTATGGCTACACCTTC
V: TRBV7-2
D: TRBD1
size: -
J: TRBJ1-2

CDR3: CASSPTGGAGANVLTF
DNA: TGTGCCAGCAGTCCTACAGGGGGCGCTGGGGCCAACGTCCTGACTTTC
V: TRBV6-4
D: TRBD1
size: large
J: TRBJ2-6